Listed here is a single TCR beta chain. Its antigen is still unknown. The data stem from a study of graft-versus-host responses after intestinal transplantation. Turning to the study itself: Isolated intestinal, liver-intestinal, or multivisceral transplants were what recipients had. All recipients got anti-thymocyte globulin induction, then tacrolimus and steroids for around three years. Study outcomes and limitations: Peak circulating GvH clone levels were associated with early post-transplant HvG declines. GvH clones detected in recipient marrow included some appearing first in ileum or blood.

CDR1 is MNHEY, CDR2 SMNVEV, per germline (reference sequence). This CDR3 is 15 amino acids long. The V end lost 6 bases, the J end lost 0 bases, and 12 bases lay between the germline ends. Only in-frame clones appear in the TCRdb table, and some are missing; sequencing was by immunoSEQ multiplex PCR. The sample carries about 110,000 clones, 85% to 95% recorded once. This TCR was recovered from a human donor who was the organ donor for an intestinal transplant. This sample comprised unstimulated CD8+ T cells sorted from spleen or lymph node cells, obtained before transplant. The chain uses TRBV27 and TRBJ1-3; tentative D call: TRBD1 (5 bases). The CDR3 region has the DNA TGTGCCAGCAGCCCGGGACCGTCCTCTGGAAACACCATATATTTT. Translating gives CASSPGPSSGNTIYF.